Listed below are T cell receptor beta chains from one sample, sequenced in a study of blood T cells in healthy people across ages. MiXCR, run by TCRdb on the 5' RACE reads, gives a single entry per CDR3 protein. The sample shows hundreds of thousands of distinct CDR3 sequences, under 55% of them seen only once. The sample was blood. These receptors came from a man between 60 and 70 years old in good health. CDR3s include the opening cysteine and the closing phenylalanine or tryptophan. The D gene is left open where the match is weak. The size field is filled for only some rows; it gives once, few, many or a size class.

cdr3_length | j_call | clone_size | d_call | v_call | cdr3_aa | cdr3_nt
14 | TRBJ2-7 | few | TRBD1 | TRBV6-1 | CASRMTGSPYEQYF | TGTGCCAGCAGGATGACAGGGTCACCCTACGAGCAGTACTTC
13 | TRBJ1-2 | . | . | TRBV20-1 | CSAQGRSPYGHTF | TGCAGTGCCCAAGGTCGTTCTCCCTATGGCCACACCTTC
18 | TRBJ2-2 | . | TRBD1 | TRBV11-2 | CASNSLESPGGNTGELFF | TGTGCCAGCAACAGCTTAGAATCCCCAGGGGGGAACACCGGGGAGCTGTTTTTT
14 | TRBJ2-5 | . | . | TRBV12-3/TRBV12-4 | CASSLRAGIETQYF | TGTGCCAGCAGTTTGAGAGCGGGCATCGAGACCCAGTACTTC
15 | TRBJ1-6 | . | . | TRBV6-1 | CASSEVTVANSPLHF | TGTGCCAGCAGTGAAGTGACGGTCGCTAATTCACCCCTCCACTTT
16 | TRBJ2-1 | . | . | TRBV27 | CASNSKGGWSYNEQFF | TGTGCCAGCAATTCAAAGGGGGGTTGGTCCTACAATGAGCAGTTCTTC
12 | TRBJ2-1 | few | . | TRBV7-2 | CASSPGQDQQFF | TGTGCCAGCAGCCCGGGACAAGACCAGCAGTTCTTC
16 | TRBJ2-7 | few | . | TRBV15 | CATSSPVQGPLAEQYF | TGTGCCACCAGCAGTCCCGTCCAGGGCCCACTAGCCGAGCAGTACTTC
15 | TRBJ2-5 | . | TRBD1 | TRBV27 | CASSSPGGVEETQYF | TGTGCCAGCAGTTCCCCAGGGGGTGTGGAAGAGACCCAGTACTTC
15 | TRBJ2-7 | . | . | TRBV20-1 | CSASLGGILGYEQYF | TGCAGTGCTTCGCTCGGCGGGATTCTCGGATACGAGCAGTACTTC
18 | TRBJ1-5 | once | . | TRBV24-1 | CATSDLGAFSMDNQPQHF | TGTGCCACCAGTGATTTAGGGGCGTTTAGTATGGACAACCAGCCCCAGCATTTT
14 | TRBJ2-5 | . | . | TRBV6-6 | CVSSYAPGQETQYF | TGTGTCAGCAGTTACGCCCCGGGGCAAGAGACCCAGTACTTC
16 | TRBJ2-5 | few | TRBD2 | TRBV7-2 | CASSFRSSGAQETQYF | TGTGCCAGCAGCTTTAGATCTAGCGGGGCACAAGAGACCCAGTACTTC
15 | TRBJ1-6 | . | TRBD1 | TRBV5-6 | CASSSRDRLNSPLHF | TGTGCCAGCAGCTCCCGGGACAGACTTAATTCACCCCTCCACTTT
15 | TRBJ2-1 | . | TRBD2 | TRBV5-1 | CASSLGAGDYNEQFF | TGCGCCAGCAGCTTGGGGGCGGGAGATTACAATGAGCAGTTCTTC
15 | TRBJ2-7 | few | . | TRBV4-3 | CASSQDIQGGGKQYF | TGCGCCAGCAGCCAAGATATACAGGGAGGTGGGAAGCAGTACTTC
14 | TRBJ2-5 | . | . | TRBV9 | CASSVPGVGETQYF | TGTGCCAGCAGCGTCCCAGGGGTCGGCGAGACCCAGTACTTC
16 | TRBJ1-4 | . | TRBD1 | TRBV27 | CASSNDREALNEKLFF | TGTGCCAGCAGTAACGACAGGGAGGCCCTCAATGAAAAACTGTTTTTT
14 | TRBJ2-5 | . | . | TRBV7-9 | CASSLVLAQETQYF | TGTGCCAGCAGCTTAGTACTAGCCCAAGAGACCCAGTACTTC
14 | TRBJ2-5 | many | TRBD2 | TRBV5-1 | CASSLGGAQETQYF | TGTGCCAGCAGCCTCGGGGGGGCCCAAGAGACCCAGTACTTC
17 | TRBJ2-7 | . | . | TRBV4-3 | CASSQDRMMGYYNEQYF | TGCGCCAGCAGCCAAGATCGAATGATGGGGTACTACAATGAGCAGTACTTC
15 | TRBJ2-5 | . | TRBD1 | TRBV9 | CASSTSGTGGETQYF | TGTGCCAGCAGCACCTCCGGGACAGGGGGTGAGACCCAGTACTTC
15 | TRBJ2-5 | few | TRBD1 | TRBV3-1 | CASSQRTGVGETQYF | TGTGCCAGCAGCCAACGGACAGGGGTAGGGGAGACCCAGTACTTC
17 | TRBJ1-6 | . | . | TRBV28 | CASSLPVFSSYNSPLHF | TGTGCCAGCAGTTTACCCGTTTTTAGCTCCTATAATTCACCCCTCCACTTT
14 | TRBJ2-4 | . | TRBD1 | TRBV20-1 | CSARDGTGKNIQYF | TGCAGTGCTAGAGATGGGACAGGAAAAAACATTCAGTACTTC
15 | TRBJ2-3 | . | TRBD1 | TRBV6-1 | CASNNRGTSTDTQYF | TGTGCCAGCAATAACAGGGGGACTAGCACAGATACGCAGTATTTT
14 | TRBJ2-7 | . | . | TRBV10-3 | CAISGVLATYEQYF | TGTGCCATCAGTGGTGTGCTAGCGACCTACGAGCAGTACTTC
15 | TRBJ1-2 | . | . | TRBV7-9 | CASSLMLEEGYGYTF | TGTGCCAGCAGCTTAATGCTTGAGGAAGGCTATGGCTACACCTTC
16 | TRBJ2-3 | . | TRBD1 | TRBV3-1 | CASSHTDRGLWDTQYF | TGTGCCAGCAGCCACACGGACAGGGGGTTATGGGATACGCAGTATTTT
15 | TRBJ2-1 | . | . | TRBV9 | CASSVDGRGWDEQFF | TGTGCCAGCAGCGTAGATGGGCGTGGTTGGGATGAGCAGTTCTTC
12 | TRBJ2-5 | . | TRBD1 | TRBV9 | CASSTRQGPQYF | TGTGCCAGCAGCACCAGACAGGGACCTCAGTACTTC
15 | TRBJ1-2 | . | TRBD1 | TRBV29-1 | CSVVGGRTGNYGYTF | TGCAGCGTTGTGGGAGGCCGGACAGGGAACTATGGCTACACCTTC
14 | TRBJ2-7 | . | . | TRBV6-6 | CASSRGGGPYEQYF | TGTGCCAGCAGTCGCGGCGGAGGTCCCTACGAGCAGTACTTC
16 | TRBJ2-7 | . | . | TRBV5-1 | CASSLSLGALYNEQYF | TGCGCCAGCAGCCTTTCCCTGGGGGCCCTTTATAATGAGCAGTACTTC
12 | TRBJ2-6 | few | . | TRBV29-1 | CSVRFGANVLTF | TGCAGCGTCCGCTTCGGGGCCAACGTCCTGACTTTC
15 | TRBJ2-1 | . | . | TRBV14 | CASSQLDSSYNEQFF | TGCGCCAGCAGCCAATTGGACAGCTCCTACAATGAGCAGTTCTTC
13 | TRBJ2-4 | few | . | TRBV7-9 | CASGGQGRNIQYF | TGTGCCAGCGGGGGCCAGGGAAGAAACATTCAGTACTTC
13 | TRBJ2-3 | once | . | TRBV5-4 | CASSRNRDDTQYF | TGTGCCAGCAGCAGGAACAGGGATGATACGCAGTATTTT
15 | TRBJ1-4 | few | TRBD1 | TRBV25-1 | CASSESGQINEKLFF | TGTGCCAGCAGTGAATCGGGACAGATTAATGAAAAACTGTTTTTT
12 | TRBJ2-7 | . | TRBD1 | TRBV11-2 | CASGHDRDEQYF | TGTGCCAGCGGCCACGACAGGGACGAGCAGTACTTC
15 | TRBJ2-3 | . | . | TRBV5-1 | CASSTGTISTDTQYF | TGCGCCAGCAGCACAGGGACAATTAGCACAGATACGCAGTATTTT
14 | TRBJ2-1 | few | . | TRBV28 | CASKGLEKDNEQFF | TGTGCCAGCAAAGGGCTAGAAAAAGACAATGAGCAGTTCTTC
14 | TRBJ2-7 | . | . | TRBV4-3 | CASSQEEGGYEQYF | TGCGCCAGCAGCCAAGAGGAAGGGGGATACGAGCAGTACTTC
15 | TRBJ2-1 | few | TRBD1 | TRBV12-5 | CASGNTGTGNNEQFF | TGTGCTAGTGGTAATACGGGGACAGGTAACAATGAGCAGTTCTTC
15 | TRBJ2-2 | . | TRBD1 | TRBV24-1 | CATSDHGQGNGELFF | TGTGCCACCAGTGATCATGGACAGGGGAACGGGGAGCTGTTTTTT
16 | TRBJ1-1 | . | TRBD1 | TRBV28 | CASSLSTGGMNTEAFF | TGTGCCAGCAGTTTAAGTACAGGGGGCATGAACACTGAAGCTTTCTTT